The rows below give T cell receptor beta chains drawn from one sample of a study of cytomegalovirus exposure and HLA in healthy donors. The protocol was immunoSEQ multiplex PCR, while the TCRdb copy is restricted to in-frame clones and leaves out a portion. The sample lists about 70,000 clones, more than 80% seen once, with 2% in the top ten. The sequenced sample was PBMCs. These receptors all come from a woman aged 25 to 39 in good health and CMV-seronegative. Both conserved end residues are part of each CDR3. A D gene is named only where the DNA matches it firmly. Clone size is not always given. Where it is, it says once, few, many or a class for expanded clones.

NA TRBJ1-2 TRBV10-3 NA CAPRRTAPGYTF TGTGCCCCACGCCGGACAGCCCCTGGCTACACCTTC
NA TRBJ2-2 TRBV7-9 NA CASSLGNTGELFF TGTGCCAGCAGCCTCGGGAACACCGGGGAGCTGTTTTTT
once TRBJ1-1 TRBV28 TRBD1 CASRGTGGAIAFF TGTGCCAGCAGGGGGACAGGGGGCGCCATAGCTTTCTTT
NA TRBJ2-1 TRBV6-5 NA CASRSYNEQFF TGTGCCAGCAGATCATACAATGAGCAGTTCTTC
NA TRBJ2-5 TRBV7-2 NA CASSSFGQSGETQYF TGTGCCAGCAGCTCCTTCGGCCAGAGCGGCGAGACCCAGTACTTC
once TRBJ2-5 TRBV7-9 TRBD2 CASSISGKGQETQYF TGTGCCAGCAGCATTAGCGGGAAGGGACAAGAGACCCAGTACTTC
NA TRBJ1-5 TRBV30 TRBD1 CAWTTGTGFPQPQHF TGTGCCTGGACCACCGGGACAGGGTTCCCTCAGCCCCAGCATTTT
NA TRBJ2-2 TRBV2 TRBD1 CASSTQGTANTGELFF TGTGCCAGCAGCACTCAAGGGACAGCAAACACCGGGGAGCTGTTTTTT
NA TRBJ2-1 TRBV5-1 TRBD1 CASSPGTDTSSYNEQFF TGCGCCAGCAGCCCCGGGACAGATACTAGCTCCTACAATGAGCAGTTCTTC
NA TRBJ1-1 TRBV28 NA CASGVAVNTEAFF TGTGCCAGCGGTGTGGCGGTAAACACTGAAGCTTTCTTT
once TRBJ2-7 TRBV25-1 TRBD1 CASSEQGVKYEQYF TGTGCCAGCAGTGAACAGGGGGTAAAGTACGAGCAGTACTTC
few TRBJ1-5 TRBV7-9 NA CASCQGNQPQHF TGTGCCAGCTGTCAGGGGAATCAGCCCCAGCATTTT
medium-sized TRBJ2-5 TRBV4-3 NA CASSQDTGKETQYF TGCGCCAGCAGCCAAGATACAGGAAAAGAGACCCAGTACTTC
NA TRBJ2-7 TRBV6-1 NA CASSGSSEEQYF TGTGCCAGCAGTGGCAGTTCTGAAGAGCAGTACTTC
NA TRBJ2-5 TRBV25-1 NA CASSDIQGRQETQYF TGTGCCAGCAGTGACATACAGGGTAGGCAAGAGACCCAGTACTTC
NA TRBJ1-1 TRBV28 NA CASSFRRRNTEAFF TGTGCCAGCAGTTTTCGTCGTAGGAACACTGAAGCTTTCTTT
NA TRBJ2-7 TRBV4-3 TRBD2 CASSQSREVGYEQYF TGCGCCAGCAGCCAGTCTCGGGAGGTAGGGTACGAGCAGTACTTC
NA TRBJ1-5 TRBV10-2 TRBD1 CASSEGRDREQPQHF TGCGCCAGCAGTGAGGGCCGGGACAGGGAGCAGCCCCAGCATTTT
few TRBJ1-2 TRBV28 NA CASIQGYGYTF TGTGCCTCGATTCAGGGGTATGGCTACACCTTC
once TRBJ1-4 TRBV19 TRBD1 CATHRTGATNEKLFF TGTGCCACCCATCGGACAGGGGCAACTAATGAAAAACTGTTTTTT
NA TRBJ2-7 TRBV21-1 NA CASSKDEGAVNEQYF TGTGCCAGCAGCAAAGATGAGGGGGCGGTAAACGAGCAGTACTTC
NA TRBJ2-7 TRBV5-1 TRBD2 CASSFFIAGGPGEQYF TGCGCCAGCAGCTTTTTTATAGCGGGAGGGCCGGGGGAGCAGTACTTC
NA TRBJ1-2 TRBV6-5 TRBD1 CASSHRQGYGYTF TGTGCCAGCAGCCATAGACAGGGGTATGGCTACACCTTC
NA TRBJ2-5 TRBV6-1 NA CASSGQAKGETQYF TGTGCCAGCAGTGGACAGGCTAAGGGAGAGACCCAGTACTTC
few TRBJ2-1 TRBV4-2 TRBD2 CASSQDRRTSGYNEQFF TGTGCCAGCAGCCAAGATCGGCGGACTAGCGGTTACAATGAGCAGTTCTTC
NA TRBJ2-5 TRBV29-1 NA CSVGTDQETQYF TGCAGCGTTGGGACAGACCAAGAGACCCAGTACTTC
once TRBJ1-4 TRBV9 NA CASSVDGGAAGVNEKLFF TGTGCCAGCAGCGTAGACGGGGGCGCCGCGGGGGTGAATGAAAAACTGTTTTTT
NA TRBJ1-5 TRBV5-4 TRBD1 CASSSTGDNEPQHF TGTGCCAGCAGCTCTACAGGGGACAACGAGCCCCAGCATTTT
NA TRBJ2-2 TRBV7-2 NA CASRPGGNTGELFF TGTGCCAGCAGGCCCGGGGGAAACACCGGGGAGCTGTTTTTT
NA TRBJ2-2 TRBV7-9 NA CSSSSILTVHTGELFF TGTTCCAGCAGCTCTATACTGACAGTCCACACCGGGGAGCTGTTTTTT
NA TRBJ2-7 TRBV11-3 NA CASSLVSQGEQYF TGTGCCAGCAGCTTAGTCTCCCAGGGGGAGCAGTACTTC
NA TRBJ2-3 TRBV14 TRBD2 CASSPRTSGRTDTQYF TGTGCCAGCAGCCCCCGGACTAGCGGGAGGACAGATACGCAGTATTTT
NA TRBJ2-7 TRBV30 TRBD1 CAWGTGPEQYF TGTGCCTGGGGGACAGGGCCCGAGCAGTACTTC
NA TRBJ2-7 TRBV7-9 TRBD2 CASTRAGGGSSYEQYF TGTGCCAGCACCAGGGCCGGGGGGGGGTCATCCTACGAGCAGTACTTC
NA TRBJ2-7 TRBV6-5 TRBD1 CARGGQGSYEQYF TGTGCCAGGGGGGGACAGGGATCCTACGAGCAGTACTTC
NA TRBJ1-4 TRBV9 NA CASSARSGVNEKLFF TGTGCCAGCAGCGCCCGGTCGGGTGTTAATGAAAAACTGTTTTTT
once TRBJ2-5 TRBV30 NA CAWSSDIAIRETQYF TGTGCCTGGAGTTCCGACATAGCGATCAGGGAGACCCAGTACTTC
NA TRBJ2-2 TRBV5-1 TRBD2 CASRSGGGYTGELFF TGCGCCAGCCGCTCCGGGGGGGGATACACCGGGGAGCTGTTTTTT
NA TRBJ1-3 TRBV6-1 TRBD1 CASIQGTGNTIYF TGTGCCAGTATACAGGGGACTGGAAACACCATATATTTT
once TRBJ2-5 TRBV5-1 TRBD1 CASSAGTGLSQETQYF TGCGCCAGCAGCGCCGGGACAGGCCTTTCCCAAGAGACCCAGTACTTC
NA TRBJ2-1 TRBV15 NA CATSSGVGVNEQFF TGTGCCACCAGCAGTGGGGTAGGGGTTAATGAGCAGTTCTTC
NA TRBJ2-7 TRBV10-3 NA CAISALAPTVGEQYF TGTGCCATCAGTGCCCTAGCTCCTACGGTGGGAGAGCAGTACTTC
NA TRBJ2-1 TRBV29-1 TRBD1 CSAWTGRNEQFF TGCAGCGCCTGGACAGGGAGAAATGAGCAGTTCTTC
NA TRBJ2-1 TRBV11-2 NA CASSLGLHSGYNEQFF TGTGCCAGCAGCTTAGGGTTGCATAGCGGATACAATGAGCAGTTCTTC
NA TRBJ1-4 TRBV7-2 TRBD1 CASGPGTANEKLFF TGTGCCAGCGGACCCGGGACAGCTAATGAAAAACTGTTTTTT
NA TRBJ2-1 TRBV7-2 NA CASSSGDLWNEQFF TGTGCCAGCAGCTCGGGGGACCTCTGGAATGAGCAGTTCTTC
NA TRBJ2-5 TRBV10-3 TRBD1 CAISETGTGGSQETQYF TGTGCCATCAGTGAGACAGGGACAGGGGGGAGCCAAGAGACCCAGTACTTC
NA TRBJ2-7 TRBV30 NA CAWSVPTRATWSYEQYF TGTGCCTGGTCAGTTCCCACTAGGGCCACCTGGTCCTACGAGCAGTACTTC
NA TRBJ2-1 TRBV5-6 TRBD2 CASSPLRTSADNEQFF TGTGCCAGCAGCCCCTTACGGACTAGCGCAGACAATGAGCAGTTCTTC
NA TRBJ1-2 TRBV19 NA CASSMMEGNYGYTF TGTGCCAGTAGTATGATGGAGGGGAACTATGGCTACACCTTC
NA TRBJ2-7 TRBV6-1 TRBD1 CASTLPGQGRYEQYF TGTGCCAGCACCCTCCCGGGACAGGGGCGTTACGAGCAGTACTTC
NA TRBJ2-5 TRBV5-5 TRBD1 CASSPGQGKETQYF TGTGCCAGCAGCCCCGGACAGGGGAAAGAGACCCAGTACTTC